Below, one T cell receptor (beta chain) is given with its context. The CDR3 sequence is 15 residues long. In germline, CDR1 is MNHEY, CDR2 SVGAGI. V trimming: 10 bases; J trimming: 0 bases; junction bases outside the gene matches: 4. In the study's own analysis: Amplification of reference gene primers provided the estimated nucleated cell counts. The repertoire was sequenced with immunoSEQ multiplex PCR; TCRdb's copy has only in-frame clones and lacks some. The V and J calls and the clone size are those of that table, but D and trimming were determined from the DNA. The sample holds around 150,000 clones, 70% to 80% seen once. The sample belongs to a study of blood T cell repertoires in COVID-19. Study summary: Spain, Italy and the United States supplied samples that represented acute and convalescent COVID-19. T cells, B-cell-depleted T cells, or PBMCs provided the cDNA or gDNA that served as material.

This chain links TRBV6-5 with TRBJ2-6, with TRBD1 matching over 9 bases. The sample was peripheral blood. The TCR originated in a woman between 45 and 60 years old with active or convalescent COVID-19. CDR3 region: CATVTGGSGANVLTF. CDR3 nucleotides: TGTGCCACCGTGACAGGGGGCTCTGGGGCCAACGTCCTGACTTTC.